This is a list of T cell receptor beta chains from one sample in a study of regulatory T cells in long-lasting Graves disease. A single record per CDR3 protein comes from TCRdb applying MiXCR to the multiplex PCR reads. In the table there are 450,000 to 600,000 distinct CDR3 sequences, approximately 12% of which are singletons. A further study also used this sample, focusing on T cells in Graves' hyperthyroidism and ophthalmopathy.

The sequences come from peripheral blood mononuclear cells (PBMCs), collected at new diagnosis, from a patient treated with antithyroid drugs. These receptors were collected from a man aged 25 to 40 with Graves disease. The CDR3 runs from the conserved cysteine through the conserved F or W. The order of the fields is J gene, V gene, clone size, CDR3 protein. Rows give clone size only sometimes, using once, few, many, or a class for an expanded clone.

TRBJ1-6 | TRBV7-2 | . | CASRLPSSSYNSPLHF
TRBJ2-3 | TRBV13 | . | CASSTRDRDTDTQYF
TRBJ2-5 | TRBV15 | many | CATSWGLAGAETQYF
TRBJ2-5 | TRBV14 | . | CASSPLRSAETQYF
TRBJ1-6 | TRBV28 | many | CASSNGGSPLHF
TRBJ1-1 | TRBV11-2 | many | CASSLRPGTEFNTEAFF
TRBJ2-7 | TRBV28 | many | CASSLKFQMGEQYF
TRBJ1-5 | TRBV12-3/TRBV12-4 | many | CASSFLATGGQPQHF
TRBJ2-1 | TRBV5-1 | many | CASRGWQIYNEQFF
TRBJ1-5 | TRBV15 | many | CATSSRRVGNQPQHF